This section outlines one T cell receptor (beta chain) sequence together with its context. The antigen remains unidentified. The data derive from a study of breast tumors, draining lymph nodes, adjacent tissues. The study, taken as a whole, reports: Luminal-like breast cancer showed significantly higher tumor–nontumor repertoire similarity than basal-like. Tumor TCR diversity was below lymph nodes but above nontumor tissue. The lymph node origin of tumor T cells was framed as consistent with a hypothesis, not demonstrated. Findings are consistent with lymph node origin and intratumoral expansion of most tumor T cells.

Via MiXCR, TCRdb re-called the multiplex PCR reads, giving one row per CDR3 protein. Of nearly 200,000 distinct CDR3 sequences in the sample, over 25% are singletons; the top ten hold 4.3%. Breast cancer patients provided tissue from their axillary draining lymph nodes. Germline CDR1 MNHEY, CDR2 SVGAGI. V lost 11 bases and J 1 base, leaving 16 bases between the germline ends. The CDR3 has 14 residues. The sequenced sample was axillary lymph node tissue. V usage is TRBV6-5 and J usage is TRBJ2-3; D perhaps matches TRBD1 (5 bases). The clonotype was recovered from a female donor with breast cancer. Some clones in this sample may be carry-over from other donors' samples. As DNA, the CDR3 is TGTGCCGGTACGAATGCCAGGGGCACAGATACGCAGTATTTT. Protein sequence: CAGTNARGTDTQYF.